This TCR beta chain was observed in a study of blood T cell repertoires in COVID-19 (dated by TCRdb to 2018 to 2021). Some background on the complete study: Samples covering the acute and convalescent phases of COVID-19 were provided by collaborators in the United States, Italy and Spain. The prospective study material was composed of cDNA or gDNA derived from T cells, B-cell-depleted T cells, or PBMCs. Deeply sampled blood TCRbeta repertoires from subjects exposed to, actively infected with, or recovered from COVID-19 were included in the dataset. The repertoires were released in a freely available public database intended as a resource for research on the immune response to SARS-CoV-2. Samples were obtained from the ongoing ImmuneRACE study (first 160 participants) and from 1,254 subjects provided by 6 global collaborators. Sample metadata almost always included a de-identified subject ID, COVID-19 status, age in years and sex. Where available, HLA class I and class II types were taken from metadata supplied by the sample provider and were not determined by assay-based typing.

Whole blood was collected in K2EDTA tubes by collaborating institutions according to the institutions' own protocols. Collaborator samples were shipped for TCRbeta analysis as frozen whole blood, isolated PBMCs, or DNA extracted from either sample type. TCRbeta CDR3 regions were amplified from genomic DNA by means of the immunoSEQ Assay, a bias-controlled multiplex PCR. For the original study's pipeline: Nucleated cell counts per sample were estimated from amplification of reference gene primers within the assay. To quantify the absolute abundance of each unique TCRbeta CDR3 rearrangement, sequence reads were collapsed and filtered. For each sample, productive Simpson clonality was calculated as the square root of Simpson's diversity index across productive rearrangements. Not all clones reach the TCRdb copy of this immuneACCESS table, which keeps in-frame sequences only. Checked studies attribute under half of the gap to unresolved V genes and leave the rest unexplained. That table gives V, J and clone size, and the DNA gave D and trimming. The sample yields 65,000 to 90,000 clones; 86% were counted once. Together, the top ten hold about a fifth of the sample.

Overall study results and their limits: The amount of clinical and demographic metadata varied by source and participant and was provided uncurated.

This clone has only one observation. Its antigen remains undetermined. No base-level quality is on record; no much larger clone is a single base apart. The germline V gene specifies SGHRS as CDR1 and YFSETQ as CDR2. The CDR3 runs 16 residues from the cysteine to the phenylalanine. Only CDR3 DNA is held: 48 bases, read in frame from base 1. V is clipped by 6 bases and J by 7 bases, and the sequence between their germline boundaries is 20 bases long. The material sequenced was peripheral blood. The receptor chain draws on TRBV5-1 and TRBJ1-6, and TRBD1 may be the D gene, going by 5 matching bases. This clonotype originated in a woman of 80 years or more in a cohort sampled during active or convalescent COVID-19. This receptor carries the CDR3 CASTLDTPEGNSPLHF. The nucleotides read TGCGCCAGCACCCTGGACACCCCGGAGGGGAATTCACCCCTCCACTTT.